This entry concerns a single T cell receptor (beta chain). Its cognate antigen has yet to be identified. No qualities accompany the bases; no much larger clone lies one base away. A control cohort of about a dozen patients who had been given myeloablative marrow transplants with methotrexate plus a calcineurin inhibitor was sampled 1 year after transplant. Mononuclear cells from peripheral blood and bone marrow were separated by Ficoll-Hypaque density centrifugation and then cryopreserved. This entry comes from a study of T cells after posttransplantation cyclophosphamide (dated by TCRdb to the mid-2010s). Notes on the research overall: T cell repertoire reconstitution was tracked by TRB sequencing after myeloablative bone marrow transplantation in which posttransplantation cyclophosphamide was used as GVHD prophylaxis. Samples from 30 to 35 PTCy-treated patients, along with samples from around 16 of their related bone marrow donors, underwent antigen receptor sequencing. Public TRB sequences were compared against a database of over 3,500 sequences linked to responses to pathogens, tumor antigens, self-antigens and alloantigens. TRA and TRB clonality were tightly correlated in several samples, so subsequent TCR analyses focused on TRB only. Blood from every one of the approximately 33 PTCy patients who had 1-year posttransplant specimens underwent TRB sequencing. In 3 patients, TRB sequencing was also performed on up to 3 more blood samples taken 2 to 5.2 years after transplant, and in several patients, pretransplant blood was also TRB-sequenced.

Overall results and qualifications from the work: Across 35 to 45 patients, TRB clonality was highly associated with recipient CMV seropositivity and CMV reactivation, and diversity in PTCy patients was similar to diversity in CNI/methotrexate controls. The TRB repertoires of T cells infiltrating skin or GI tract showed only limited overlap with the TRB repertoires of T cells in blood. Donor-recipient similarity was low at 1-2 months but rose over the first year, and later blood repertoires were often dominated by donor CD8+ memory clones.

TRB sequencing used genomic DNA with the immunoSEQ assay at survey resolution or the hsTCRB kit. The study's own analysis went as follows. Initial read processing used immunoSEQ software, and repertoire analyses used the LymphoSeq R package. Clonality was calculated as 1 minus normalized Shannon entropy, and the Gini coefficient was also calculated for each TRB dataset. Phenotypes of unsorted samples were inferred by mapping TRB sequences from sorted subsets of the recipient or donor onto the same recipient's unsorted samples. What TCRdb holds here is the immuneACCESS table cut down to in-frame rearrangements. Part of the clones is not present; checked against another copy, under half of the missing clones reflect an unresolved V gene, and the others are unexplained. That table is the source of V, J and clone size, and D and trimming were worked out from the DNA. The sample includes some 21,000 clones, with approximately 90% observed a single time. The leading ten clones occupy around 1.9% of the sample.

Measured from the cysteine to the phenylalanine, the CDR3 is 13 residues long. Just CDR3 DNA is preserved here, 39 bases in frame from base 1. Reading the germline V gene (reference sequence) gives CDR1 SEHNR and CDR2 FQNEAQ. Relative to germline, V is 4 bases shorter and J is 6 bases shorter, with 10 bases between their ends. The source is a female patient aged 25-39 years who received an allogeneic stem cell transplant from an unrelated donor, was CMV-positive, and had acute and chronic GVHD. Some T cells may be donor cells from the graft after a transplant. The sequence joins TRBV7-9 to TRBJ2-1; no confident D gene assignment can be made. This specimen consisted of PBMCs, obtained about 350 days after allogeneic stem cell transplant with calcineurin inhibitor and methotrexate. In nucleotide form, the sequence is TGTGCCAGCAGCTCCCCGGAGAGCAATGAGCAGTTCTTC. Translated, this is CASSSPESNEQFF.